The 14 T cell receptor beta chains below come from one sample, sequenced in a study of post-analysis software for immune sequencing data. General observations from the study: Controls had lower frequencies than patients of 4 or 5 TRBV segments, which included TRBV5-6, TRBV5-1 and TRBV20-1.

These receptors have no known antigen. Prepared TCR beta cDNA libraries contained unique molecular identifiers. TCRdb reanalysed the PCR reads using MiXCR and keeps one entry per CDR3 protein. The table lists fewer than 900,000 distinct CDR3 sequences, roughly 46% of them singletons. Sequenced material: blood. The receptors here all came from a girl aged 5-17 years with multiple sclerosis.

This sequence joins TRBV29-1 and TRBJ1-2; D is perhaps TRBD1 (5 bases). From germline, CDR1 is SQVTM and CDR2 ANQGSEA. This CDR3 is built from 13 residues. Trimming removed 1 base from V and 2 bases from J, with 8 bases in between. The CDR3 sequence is CSVEGQGNYGYTF. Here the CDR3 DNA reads TGCAGCGTTGAAGGTCAGGGAAACTATGGCTACACCTTC. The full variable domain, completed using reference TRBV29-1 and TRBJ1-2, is SAVISQKPSRDICQRGTSLTIQCQVDSQVTMMFWYRQQPGQSLTLIATANQGSEATYESGFVIDKFPISRPNLTFSTLTVSNMSPEDSSIYLCSVEGQGNYGYTFGSGTRLTVV.

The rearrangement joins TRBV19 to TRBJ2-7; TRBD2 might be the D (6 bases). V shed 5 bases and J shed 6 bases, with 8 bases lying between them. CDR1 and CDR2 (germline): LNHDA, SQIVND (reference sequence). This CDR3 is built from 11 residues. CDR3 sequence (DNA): TGTGCCAGTAGTGGGACTGGCGAGCAGTACTTC. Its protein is CASSGTGEQYF.

CDR3 sequence (DNA): TGTGCCAGCAGCCCACGACAGGGAACCTCCAGGGAGACCCAGTACTTC. Its protein is CASSPRQGTSRETQYF. J is TRBJ2-7 and V is TRBV12-3 or TRBV12-4; 7 bases align to TRBD1. The J call is doubtful: the DNA matches TRBJ2-5 better. The CDR3 loop spans 16 amino acids.

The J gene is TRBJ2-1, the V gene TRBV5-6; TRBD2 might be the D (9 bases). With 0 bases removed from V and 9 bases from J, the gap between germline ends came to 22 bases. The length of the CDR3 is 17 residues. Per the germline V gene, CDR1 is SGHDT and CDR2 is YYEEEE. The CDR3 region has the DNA TGTGCCAGCAGCTTGGGCAGGGGGCTGTCTAGCGGGATTGAGCAGTTCTTC. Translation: CASSLGRGLSSGIEQFF.

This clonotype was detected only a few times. CDR3 sequence (DNA): TGTGCCAGCAGTTTATCGGACAGGGGGCGCGGCTACACCTTC. Translating gives CASSLSDRGRGYTF. The chain recombines TRBV11-2 with TRBJ1-2; TRBD1 aligns across 11 bases. CDR1 is SGHAT, CDR2 FQNNGV, per germline. The CDR3 totals 14 residues. Trimming at V came to 6 bases and at J to 8 bases, leaving 8 bases not matched to a gene.

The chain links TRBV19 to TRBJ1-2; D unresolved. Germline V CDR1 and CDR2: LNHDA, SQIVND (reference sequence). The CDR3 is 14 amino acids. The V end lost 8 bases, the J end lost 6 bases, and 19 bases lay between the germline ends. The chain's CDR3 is CASGTGVKWNGYTF. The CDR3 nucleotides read TGTGCCAGTGGCACCGGGGTTAAGTGGAATGGCTACACCTTC.

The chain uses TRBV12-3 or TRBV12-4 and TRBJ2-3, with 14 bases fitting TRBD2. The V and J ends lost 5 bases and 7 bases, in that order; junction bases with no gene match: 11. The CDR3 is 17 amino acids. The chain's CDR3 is CASSGTSGSHSLYTQYF. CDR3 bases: TGTGCCAGCAGTGGGACTAGCGGGAGCCATTCCCTCTATACGCAGTATTTT.

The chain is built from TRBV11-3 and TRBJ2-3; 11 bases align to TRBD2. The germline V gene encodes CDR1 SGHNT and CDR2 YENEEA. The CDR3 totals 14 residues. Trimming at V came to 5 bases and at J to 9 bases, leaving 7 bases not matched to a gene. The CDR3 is CASSRLAGSVTQYF. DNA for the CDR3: TGTGCCAGCAGCCGACTAGCGGGATCGGTCACGCAGTATTTT. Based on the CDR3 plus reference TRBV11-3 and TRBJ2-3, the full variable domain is EAGVVQSPRYKIIEKKQPVAFWCNPISGHNTLYWYLQNLGQGPELLIRYENEEAVDDSQLPKDRFSAERLKGVDSTLKIQPAELGDSAVYLCASSRLAGSVTQYFGPGTRLTVL.

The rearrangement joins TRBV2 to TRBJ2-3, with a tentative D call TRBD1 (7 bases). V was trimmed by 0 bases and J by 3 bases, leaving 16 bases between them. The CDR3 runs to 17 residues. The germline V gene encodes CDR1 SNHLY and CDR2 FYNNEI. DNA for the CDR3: TGTGCCAGCAGTGAAGCTCCCCTGGCAGGGGGGACAGATACGCAGTATTTT. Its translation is CASSEAPLAGGTDTQYF.

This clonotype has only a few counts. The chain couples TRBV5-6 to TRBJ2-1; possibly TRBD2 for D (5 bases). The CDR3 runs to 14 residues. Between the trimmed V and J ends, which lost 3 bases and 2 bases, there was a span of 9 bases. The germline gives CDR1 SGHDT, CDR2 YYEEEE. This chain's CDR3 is CASSSTITYNEQFF. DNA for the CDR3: TGTGCCAGCAGCTCGACTATAACCTACAATGAGCAGTTCTTC. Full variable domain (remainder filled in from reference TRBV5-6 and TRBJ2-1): DAGVTQSPTHLIKTRGQQVTLRCSPKSGHDTVSWYQQALGQGPQFIFQYYEEEERQRGNFPDRFSGHQFPNYSSELNVNALLLGDSALYLCASSSTITYNEQFFGPGTRLTVL.

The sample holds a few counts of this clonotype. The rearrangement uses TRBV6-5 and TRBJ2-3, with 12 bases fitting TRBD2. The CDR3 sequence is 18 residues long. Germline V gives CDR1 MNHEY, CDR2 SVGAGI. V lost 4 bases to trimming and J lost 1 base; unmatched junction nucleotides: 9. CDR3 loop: CASSSPSGGGPGTDTQYF. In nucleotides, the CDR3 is TGTGCCAGCAGTTCTCCTAGCGGGGGGGGCCCTGGCACAGATACGCAGTATTTT.

The CDR3 here is CASSYSLSDRAANSYEQYF. CDR3 bases: TGTGCCAGCAGTTACTCCTTATCTGACAGGGCGGCCAATTCCTACGAGCAGTACTTC. The V and J genes are TRBV6-5 and TRBJ2-4, with 7 bases lining up with TRBD1. The J call is doubtful: the DNA matches TRBJ2-7 better. Per the germline V gene, CDR1 is MNHEY and CDR2 is SVGAGI. The CDR3 contains 19 residues.

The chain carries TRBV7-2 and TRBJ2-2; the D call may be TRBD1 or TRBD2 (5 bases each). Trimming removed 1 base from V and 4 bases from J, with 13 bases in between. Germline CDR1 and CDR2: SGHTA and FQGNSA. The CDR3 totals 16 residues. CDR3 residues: CASSLGRDPLTGELFF. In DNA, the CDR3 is TGTGCCAGCAGCTTAGGACGGGACCCGCTCACCGGGGAGCTGTTTTTT. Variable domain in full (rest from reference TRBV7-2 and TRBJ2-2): GAGVSQSPSNKVTEKGKDVELRCDPISGHTALYWYRQSLGQGLEFLIYFQGNSAPDKSGLPSDRFSAERTGGSVSTLTIQRTQQEDSAVYLCASSLGRDPLTGELFFGEGSRLTVL.

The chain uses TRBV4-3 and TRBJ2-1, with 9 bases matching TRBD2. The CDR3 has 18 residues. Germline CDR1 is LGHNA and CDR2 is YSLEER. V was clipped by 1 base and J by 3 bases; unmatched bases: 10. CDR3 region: CASSQGWVAGEIYNEQFF. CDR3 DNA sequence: TGCGCCAGCAGCCAAGGATGGGTAGCGGGAGAAATCTACAATGAGCAGTTCTTC.